This entry lists 16 T cell receptor beta chains sequenced from one sample in a study of regulatory T cells in long-lasting Graves disease (dated by TCRdb to about 2021). The sample's time point label, in plain terms: newly diagnosed GD, antithyroid drugs for less than 3 months. For both TCR sequencing and RNA sequencing, RNA was extracted from PBMCs using TRIzol. Library preparation was by multiplex PCR. TCRdb lists the instrument as Illumina HiSeq 4000. TCR beta libraries were built with iRepertoire HTBI primers and Arm-PCR amplification of CDR3 regions. The raw public reads went through TCRdb reprocessing: fastp at Q25, MiXCR clone calling, in-frame beta chains kept. For every CDR3 protein sequence, its rows merge into one entry that carries the most common genes and DNA. The sample contains 350,000 to 400,000 distinct CDR3 sequences, 15% to 20% of them found a single time. The ten largest make up roughly a fifth of the sample.

These data are also associated with another study on T cells in Graves' hyperthyroidism and ophthalmopathy.

Sequencing was performed on peripheral blood mononuclear cells (PBMCs), taken at new diagnosis, from a patient treated with antithyroid drugs. Source of these receptors: a woman between 18 and 29 years old with Graves disease. Donor details come from another sample of the same person, matched by shared clones.

The table lists this clonotype with a few counts. The junction shows a germline mismatch at one end, possibly a read error. The chain links TRBV28 to TRBJ1-2; no clear D gene. The length of the CDR3 is 16 residues. Germline loops: CDR1 MDHEN, CDR2 SYDVKM. CDR3 sequence: CAGSRALAVSNYGYTF. As DNA, the CDR3 is TGTGCCGGCAGTCGGGCCCTTGCGGTTTCTAACTATGGCTACACCTTC.

This clonotype was counted at least ten times. The chain has TRBV7-3 and TRBJ2-1; 9 positions agree with TRBD2. Germline V gene lookup returns CDR1 SGHTA and CDR2 FQGTGA. The CDR3 is 15 amino acids. The V gene end was trimmed by 5 bases and the J gene end by 6 bases; junction bases not matched to a gene: 8. The CDR3 sequence: CASSHSSGVANEQFF. CDR3 nucleotides: TGTGCCAGCAGCCATTCTAGCGGGGTGGCCAATGAGCAGTTCTTC. The full variable domain, rest sourced from reference TRBV7-3 and TRBJ2-1, is GAGVSQTPSNKVTEKGKYVELRCDPISGHTALYWYRQSLGQGPEFLIYFQGTGAADDSGLPNDRFFAVRPEGSVSTLKIQRTERGDSAVYLCASSHSSGVANEQFFGPGTRLTVL.

V usage is TRBV19 and J usage is TRBJ1-5; 10 nucleotides line up with TRBD1. Germline values: CDR1 LNHDA, CDR2 SQIVND (reference sequence). CDR3 length: 13 amino acids. V lost 8 bases, J lost 6 bases, and 4 bases stayed unmatched. CDR3 residues: CASHRDRGQPQHF. The CDR3 DNA reads as TGTGCCAGTCACCGGGACAGGGGTCAGCCCCAGCATTTT.

This clonotype was counted many times. The V call is TRBV20-1, the J call TRBJ2-3; D not resolved. Germline V gene lookup returns CDR1 DFQATT and CDR2 SNEGSKA (reference sequence). V was trimmed by 2 bases and J by 5 bases, leaving 5 bases between them. This CDR3 contains 11 residues. Here the CDR3 DNA reads TGCAGTGCTAGAAAAGGAGATACGCAGTATTTT. It yields the protein CSARKGDTQYF.

This clonotype has ten or more counts. The chain recombines TRBV7-2 with TRBJ2-5; weak D call: TRBD2 (5 bases). The germline V gene has CDR1 SGHTA and CDR2 FQGNSA. CDR3 length: 13 amino acids. The ends were cut back, 7 bases at V and 5 bases at J, with 14 bases in the middle. The CDR3 region has the DNA TGTGCCAGCACCACCACTAGGCGGGAGACCCAGTACTTC. Residues: CASTTTRRETQYF.

On this clonotype itself: This sequence may be a read error, since a much larger clone differs from it by one base. The rearrangement joins TRBV7-2 to TRBJ2-1, with a weak D call TRBD2 (7 bases). Germline assignment: CDR1 SGHTA and CDR2 FQGNSA. The CDR3 extends over 18 amino acids. Trimming shortened V by 1 base and J by 4 bases, and 20 bases separated the two germline ends. For the CDR3, the DNA is TGTGCCAGCAGCTTAGTGGGTGGCGGGGGCATTCTTTACAATGAGCAGTTCTTC. It translates to CASSLVGGGGILYNEQFF.

This clonotype appeared many times. This chain uses TRBV6-2 or TRBV6-3 with TRBJ1-6; D ambiguous. This CDR3 spans 15 amino acids. Trimming pared 6 bases from V and 3 bases from J, leaving 12 bases between. Germline CDR1 and CDR2: MNHEY and SVGEGT. CDR3 residues: CASRRSEYYNSPLHF. CDR3 in DNA: TGTGCCAGCAGACGTTCGGAGTACTATAATTCACCCCTCCACTTT.

This clonotype was picked up a small number of times. The chain joins TRBV5-1 to TRBJ2-3, with a tentative D call TRBD1 (6 bases). CDR3 length: 12 amino acids. Germline V gives CDR1 SGHRS, CDR2 YFSETQ. Trimming left V 4 bases short and J 9 bases short, with 12 bases between. The CDR3 loop is CASSADRRTQYF. The CDR3 DNA follows: TGCGCCAGCAGCGCAGACAGGAGGACGCAGTATTTT.

This clonotype is a singleton in its sample. This may stem from a read error, because a much larger clone lies one nucleotide away. This sequence joins TRBV6-1 and TRBJ1-5, with unresolved D. The CDR3 sequence is 14 residues long. Germline V CDR1 and CDR2: MNHNS, SASEGT. Here the CDR3 reads CVSSEAAMNQPQHF. DNA for the CDR3: TGTGTCAGCAGTGAAGCGGCAATGAATCAGCCCCAGCATTTT.

Many counts were recorded for this clonotype. CDR3: CASSIYGTRIYEQYF. CDR3 DNA sequence: TGTGCCAGCAGTATCTACGGGACAAGGATTTACGAGCAGTACTTC. The chain is built from TRBV12-3 or TRBV12-4 and TRBJ2-7, with D possibly matching TRBD1 (6 bases). V lost 5 bases and J 4 bases, leaving 18 bases between the germline ends. This CDR3 is 15 amino acids long.

Worth noting for this clonotype: This could be a read error, since a much larger clone is one nucleotide away. The rearrangement joins TRBV6-2 or TRBV6-3 to TRBJ2-7, with 9 bases that match TRBD1. The CDR3 extends over 13 amino acids. Germline V CDR1 and CDR2: MNHEY, SVGEGT. The CDR3, as DNA: TGTGCCAGCGTGACAGGGGGATTCTACGAGCGGTACTTC. Protein: CASVTGGFYERYF.

This clonotype was seen at least ten times. The chain has TRBV13 and TRBJ2-7; a weak D match, TRBD1 (6 bases). Trimming cost V 3 bases and J 4 bases, with 10 bases left between them. The CDR3 has 13 amino acids. Germline V gene sequence: CDR1 PRHDT, CDR2 FYEKMQ (reference sequence). The CDR3: CASSFPGQYEQYF. The CDR3, as DNA: TGTGCCAGCAGCTTCCCTGGACAGTACGAGCAGTACTTC.

This clonotype has at least ten counts. The chain has TRBV2 and TRBJ2-3, with D tentatively TRBD1 (5 bases). The CDR3 length is 13 residues. The germline V gene has CDR1 SNHLY and CDR2 FYNNEI. V was trimmed by 9 bases and J by 6 bases, leaving 16 bases between them. The CDR3 region is CASSKFPGDTQYF. CDR3 nucleotide sequence: TGTGCCAGTAGTAAATTTCCAGGGGATACGCAGTATTTT.

This clonotype was observed at least ten times. The chain has TRBV3-1 and TRBJ2-4; maybe TRBD1 (5 bases). Germline-derived CDR1 and CDR2 are LGHDT and YNNKEL (reference sequence). Deletions cut 2 bases from V and 6 bases from J, with 14 bases between. CDR3 length: 15 residues. The CDR3 reads CASSQSAGRGNIQYF. DNA of the CDR3: TGTGCCAGCAGCCAAAGCGCAGGAAGGGGAAACATTCAGTACTTC.

This clonotype was seen ten or more times. The rearrangement uses TRBV28 and TRBJ2-7, with 9 bases matching TRBD2. CDR3 length equals 15 residues. Looked up from germline, CDR1 is MDHEN and CDR2 is SYDVKM. V trimming: 2 bases; J trimming: 2 bases; junction bases outside the gene matches: 4. The CDR3 DNA follows: TGTGCCAGCAGTTTACTAGCGGGGACCACCTACGAGCAGTACTTC. Amino acid sequence: CASSLLAGTTYEQYF.

This clonotype was detected only a few times. The V and J genes are TRBV2 and TRBJ1-1; D gene uncertain. V was shortened by 6 bases and J by 7 bases, with 15 bases between the two germline ends. CDR1 SNHLY and CDR2 FYNNEI come from the germline V gene. This CDR3 contains 13 residues. This CDR3 reads CASSLSGDGEAFF. CDR3 DNA: TGTGCCAGCAGCTTATCTGGCGACGGTGAAGCTTTCTTT. The variable domain in full, with the rest retrieved from reference TRBV2 and TRBJ1-1, is EPEVTQTPSHQVTQMGQEVILRCVPISNHLYFYWYRQILGQKVEFLVSFYNNEISEKSEIFDDQFSVERPDGSNFTLKIRSTKLEDSAMYFCASSLSGDGEAFFGQGTRLTVV.